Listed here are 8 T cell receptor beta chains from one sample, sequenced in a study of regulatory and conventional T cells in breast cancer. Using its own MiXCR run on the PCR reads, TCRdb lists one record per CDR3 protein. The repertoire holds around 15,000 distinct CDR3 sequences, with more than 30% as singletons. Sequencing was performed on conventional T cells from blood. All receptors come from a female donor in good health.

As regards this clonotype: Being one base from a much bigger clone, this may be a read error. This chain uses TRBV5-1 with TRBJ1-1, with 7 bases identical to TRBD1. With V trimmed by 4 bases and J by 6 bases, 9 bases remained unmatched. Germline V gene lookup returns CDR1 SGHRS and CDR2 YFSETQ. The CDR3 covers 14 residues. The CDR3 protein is CASSPLTGRPEAFF. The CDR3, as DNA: TGCGCCAGCAGCCCACTGACAGGGAGGCCTGAAGCTTTCTTT.

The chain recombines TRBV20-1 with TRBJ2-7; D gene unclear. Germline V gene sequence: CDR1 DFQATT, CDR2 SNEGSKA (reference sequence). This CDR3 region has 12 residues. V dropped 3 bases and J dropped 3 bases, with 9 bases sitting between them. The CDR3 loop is CSASIENYEQYF. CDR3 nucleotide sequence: TGCAGTGCTAGCATAGAGAACTACGAGCAGTACTTC.

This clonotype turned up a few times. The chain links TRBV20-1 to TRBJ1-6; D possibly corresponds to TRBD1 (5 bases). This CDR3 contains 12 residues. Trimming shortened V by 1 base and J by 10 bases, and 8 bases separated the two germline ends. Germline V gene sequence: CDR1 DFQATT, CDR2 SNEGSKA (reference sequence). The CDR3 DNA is TGCAGTGCTAGAGTAGGGGAATCACCCCTCCACTTT. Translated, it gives CSARVGESPLHF.

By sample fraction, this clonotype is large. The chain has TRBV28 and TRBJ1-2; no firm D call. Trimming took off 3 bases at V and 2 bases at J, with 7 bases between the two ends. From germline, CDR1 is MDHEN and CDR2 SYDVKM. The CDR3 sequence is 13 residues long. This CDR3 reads CASSLGENYGYTF. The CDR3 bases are TGTGCCAGCAGTTTGGGTGAGAACTATGGCTACACCTTC.

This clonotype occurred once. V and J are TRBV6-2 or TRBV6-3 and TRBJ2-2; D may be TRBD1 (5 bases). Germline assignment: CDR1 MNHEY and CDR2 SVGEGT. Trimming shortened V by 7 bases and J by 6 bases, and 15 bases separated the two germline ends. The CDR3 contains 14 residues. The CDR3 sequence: CASTTGLVSGELFF. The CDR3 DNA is TGTGCCAGCACTACAGGATTGGTTTCCGGGGAGCTGTTTTTT.

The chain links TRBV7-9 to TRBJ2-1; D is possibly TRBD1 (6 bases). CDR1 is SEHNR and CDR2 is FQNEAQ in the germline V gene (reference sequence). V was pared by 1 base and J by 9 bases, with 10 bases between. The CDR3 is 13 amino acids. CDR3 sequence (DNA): TGTGCCAGCAGCTTAGGAGTCAGGGGTGAGCAGTTCTTC. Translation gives CASSLGVRGEQFF.

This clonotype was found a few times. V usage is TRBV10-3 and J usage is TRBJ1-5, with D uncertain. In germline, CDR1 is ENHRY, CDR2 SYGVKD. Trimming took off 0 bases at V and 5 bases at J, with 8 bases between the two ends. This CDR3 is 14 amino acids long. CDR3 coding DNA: TGTGCCATCAGTGAGTCGATAGTGGATCAGCCCCAGCATTTT. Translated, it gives CAISESIVDQPQHF.

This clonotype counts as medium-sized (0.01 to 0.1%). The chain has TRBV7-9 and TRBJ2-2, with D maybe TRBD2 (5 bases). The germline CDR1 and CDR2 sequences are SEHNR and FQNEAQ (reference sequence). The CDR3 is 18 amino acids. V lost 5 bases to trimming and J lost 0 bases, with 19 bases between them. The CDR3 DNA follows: TGTGCCAGCAGCCCATCAGACTACAGCGGTCCGAACACCGGGGAGCTGTTTTTT. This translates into CASSPSDYSGPNTGELFF. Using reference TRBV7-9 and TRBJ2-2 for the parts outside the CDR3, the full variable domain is DTGVSQNPRHKITKRGQNVTFRCDPISEHNRLYWYRQTLGQGPEFLTYFQNEAQLEKSRLLSDRFSAERPKGSFSTLEIQRTEQGDSAMYLCASSPSDYSGPNTGELFFGEGSRLTVL.